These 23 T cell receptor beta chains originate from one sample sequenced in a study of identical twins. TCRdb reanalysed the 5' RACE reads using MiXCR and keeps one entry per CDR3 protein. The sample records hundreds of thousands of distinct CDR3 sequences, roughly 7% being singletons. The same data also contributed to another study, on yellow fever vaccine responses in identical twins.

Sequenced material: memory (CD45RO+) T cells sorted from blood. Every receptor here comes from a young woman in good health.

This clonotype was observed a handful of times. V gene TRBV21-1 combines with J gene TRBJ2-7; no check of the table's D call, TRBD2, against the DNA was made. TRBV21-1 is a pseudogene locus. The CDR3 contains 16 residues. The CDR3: CASSKAARECTYEQYF. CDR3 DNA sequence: TGTGCCAGCAGCAAAGCGGCGCGGGAGTGCACCTACGAGCAGTACTTC.

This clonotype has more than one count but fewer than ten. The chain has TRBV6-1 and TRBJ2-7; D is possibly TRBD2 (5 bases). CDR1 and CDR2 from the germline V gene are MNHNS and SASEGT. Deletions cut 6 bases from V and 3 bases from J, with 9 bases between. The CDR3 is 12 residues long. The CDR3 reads CASSYRDYEQYV. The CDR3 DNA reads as TGTGCCAGCAGCTACCGGGACTACGAGCAGTACGTC.

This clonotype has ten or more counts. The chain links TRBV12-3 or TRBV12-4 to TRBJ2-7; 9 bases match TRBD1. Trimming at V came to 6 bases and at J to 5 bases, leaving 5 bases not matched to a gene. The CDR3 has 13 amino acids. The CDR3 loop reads CASSGTGYNEQYF. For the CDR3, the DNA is TGTGCCAGCAGCGGGACAGGGTACAACGAGCAGTACTTC.

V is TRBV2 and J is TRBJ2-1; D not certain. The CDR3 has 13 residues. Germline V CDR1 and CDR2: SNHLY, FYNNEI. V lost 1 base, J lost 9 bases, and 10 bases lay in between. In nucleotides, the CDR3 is TGTGCCAGCAGTGAAGTTCCTTCCAGTGAGCAGTTCTTC. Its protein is CASSEVPSSEQFF.

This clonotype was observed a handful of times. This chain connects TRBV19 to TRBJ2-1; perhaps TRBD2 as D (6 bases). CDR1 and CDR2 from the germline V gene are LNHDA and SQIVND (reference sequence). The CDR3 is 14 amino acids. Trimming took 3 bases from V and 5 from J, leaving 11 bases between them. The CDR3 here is CASSITGGNNEQFF. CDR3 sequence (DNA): TGTGCCAGTAGTATCACCGGAGGGAACAATGAGCAGTTCTTC.

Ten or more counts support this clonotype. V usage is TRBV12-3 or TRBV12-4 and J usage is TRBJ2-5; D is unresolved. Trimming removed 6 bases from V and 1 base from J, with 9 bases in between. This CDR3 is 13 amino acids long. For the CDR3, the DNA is TGTGCCAGCAGCTTTAGTGGCCAAGAGACCCAGTACTTC. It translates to CASSFSGQETQYF.

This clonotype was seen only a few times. In DNA form, the CDR3 reads TGTGCCAGCAGCAAAGAGGTGAGGTGGGGACTAGCGGGATATGAGCAGTTCTTC. This translates into CASSKEVRWGLAGYEQFF. The chain employs TRBV21-1 and TRBJ2-1; the tabulated D call, TRBD2, remains unverified against the DNA. TRBV21-1 is classified as a pseudogene. The CDR3 sequence is 18 residues long.

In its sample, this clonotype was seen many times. This CDR3 reads CASSSTSGRNEQFF. The CDR3 DNA follows: TGCGCCAGCAGCTCGACTAGCGGGAGGAATGAGCAGTTCTTC. The V gene is TRBV5-1, the J gene TRBJ2-1; 13 bases are shared with TRBD2. The CDR3 runs to 14 residues. Trimming cost V 3 bases and J 7 bases; bases outside gene matches: 1. In germline, CDR1 is SGHRS, CDR2 YFSETQ.

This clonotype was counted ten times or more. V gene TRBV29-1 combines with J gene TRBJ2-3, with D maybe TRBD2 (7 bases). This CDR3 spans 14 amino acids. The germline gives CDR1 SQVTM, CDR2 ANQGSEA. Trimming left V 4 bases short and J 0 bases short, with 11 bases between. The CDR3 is CSVAGGPSTDTQYF. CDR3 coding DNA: TGCAGCGTTGCCGGGGGGCCCAGCACAGATACGCAGTATTTT.

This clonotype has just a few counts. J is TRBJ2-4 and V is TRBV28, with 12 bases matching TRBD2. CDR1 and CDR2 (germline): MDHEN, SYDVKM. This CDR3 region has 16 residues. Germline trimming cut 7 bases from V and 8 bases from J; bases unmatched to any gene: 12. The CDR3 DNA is TGTGCCAGCACCCCGTGGGCTAGCGGGGGGGCAGACATTCAGTACTTC. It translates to CASTPWASGGADIQYF.

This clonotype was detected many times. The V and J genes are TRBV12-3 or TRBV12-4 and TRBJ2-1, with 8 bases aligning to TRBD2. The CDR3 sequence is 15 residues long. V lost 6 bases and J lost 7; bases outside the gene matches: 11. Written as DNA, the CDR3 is TGTGCCAGCAGCCCCGTTAGCGGGGCTGGGAATGAGCAGTTCTTC. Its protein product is CASSPVSGAGNEQFF.

The CDR3 spells CASSLVAGQGRNQPQHF. The CDR3 DNA sequence: TGTGCCAGCAGCTTGGTCGCGGGACAGGGGAGAAATCAGCCCCAGCATTTT. V usage is TRBV5-5 and J usage is TRBJ1-5, with 10 bases identical to TRBD1. J was trimmed by 4 bases and V by 0 bases; bases with no gene match: 7. The V gene's germline CDR1 is SGHKS and CDR2 YYEKEE (reference sequence). The CDR3 has 17 amino acids.

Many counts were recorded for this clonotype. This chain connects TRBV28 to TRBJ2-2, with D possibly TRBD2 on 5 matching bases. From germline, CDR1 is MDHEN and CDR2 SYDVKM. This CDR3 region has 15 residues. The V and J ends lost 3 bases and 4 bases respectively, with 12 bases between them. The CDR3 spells CASSFPLAATGELFF. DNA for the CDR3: TGTGCCAGCAGTTTCCCGCTAGCAGCCACCGGGGAGCTGTTTTTT. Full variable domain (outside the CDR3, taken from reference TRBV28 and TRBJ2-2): DVKVTQSSRYLVKRTGEKVFLECVQDMDHENMFWYRQDPGLGLRLIYFSYDVKMKEKGDIPEGYSVSREKKERFSLILESASTNQTSMYLCASSFPLAATGELFFGEGSRLTVL.

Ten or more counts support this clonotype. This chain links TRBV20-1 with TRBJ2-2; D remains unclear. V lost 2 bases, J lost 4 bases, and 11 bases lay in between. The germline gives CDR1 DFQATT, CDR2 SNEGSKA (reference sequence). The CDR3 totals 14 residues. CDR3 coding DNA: TGCAGTGCTAGACGGAAGGCTTCCACCGGGGAGCTGTTTTTT. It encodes CSARRKASTGELFF.

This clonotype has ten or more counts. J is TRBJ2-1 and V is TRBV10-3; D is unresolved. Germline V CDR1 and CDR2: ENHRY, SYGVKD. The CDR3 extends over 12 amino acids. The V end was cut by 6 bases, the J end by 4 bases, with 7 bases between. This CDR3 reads CAISSGYNEQFF. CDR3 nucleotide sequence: TGTGCCATCAGCTCCGGTTACAATGAGCAGTTCTTC.

As DNA, the CDR3 is TGTGCCAGCGTCTTAACTGGGGCCAACGTCCTGACTTTC. Protein: CASVLTGANVLTF. The chain has TRBV28 and TRBJ2-6; D call uncertain. Germline CDR1 is MDHEN and CDR2 is SYDVKM. The V and J ends lost 8 bases and 2 bases respectively, with 7 bases between them. This CDR3 spans 13 amino acids.

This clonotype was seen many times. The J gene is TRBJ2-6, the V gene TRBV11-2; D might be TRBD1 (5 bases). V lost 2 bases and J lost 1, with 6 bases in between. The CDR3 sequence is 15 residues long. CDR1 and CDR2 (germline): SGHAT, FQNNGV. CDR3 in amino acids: CASSLPGSGANVLTF. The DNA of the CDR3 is TGTGCCAGCAGCTTACCAGGGTCTGGGGCCAACGTCCTGACTTTC.

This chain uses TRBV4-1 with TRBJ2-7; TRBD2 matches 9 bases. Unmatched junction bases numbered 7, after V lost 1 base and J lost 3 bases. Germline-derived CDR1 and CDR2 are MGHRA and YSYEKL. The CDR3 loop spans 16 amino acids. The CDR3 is CASSQARGGRDYEQYF. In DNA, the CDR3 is TGCGCCAGCAGCCAAGCTCGGGGCGGGAGGGACTACGAGCAGTACTTC.

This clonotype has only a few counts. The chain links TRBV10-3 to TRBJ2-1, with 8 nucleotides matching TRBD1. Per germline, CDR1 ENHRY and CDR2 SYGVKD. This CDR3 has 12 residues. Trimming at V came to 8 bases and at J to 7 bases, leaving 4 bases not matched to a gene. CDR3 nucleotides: TGTGCCATCGAAGGGACAGGTAATGAGCAGTTCTTC. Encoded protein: CAIEGTGNEQFF.

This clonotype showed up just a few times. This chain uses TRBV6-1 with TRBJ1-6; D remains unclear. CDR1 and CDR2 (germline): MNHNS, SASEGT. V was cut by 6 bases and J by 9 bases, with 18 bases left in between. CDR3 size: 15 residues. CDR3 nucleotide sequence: TGTGCCAGCAGAACTCCCGCGGGAGGTAGTTCACCCCTCCACTTT. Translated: CASRTPAGGSSPLHF.

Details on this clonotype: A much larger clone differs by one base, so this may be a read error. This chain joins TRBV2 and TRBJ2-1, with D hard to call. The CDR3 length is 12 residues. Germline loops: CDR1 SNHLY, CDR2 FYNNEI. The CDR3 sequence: CASKVSYNEKFF. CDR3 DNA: TGTGCCAGCAAGGTCAGTTACAATGAGAAGTTCTTC. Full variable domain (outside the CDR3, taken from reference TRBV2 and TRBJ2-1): EPEVTQTPSHQVTQMGQEVILRCVPISNHLYFYWYRQILGQKVEFLVSFYNNEISEKSEIFDDQFSVERPDGSNFTLKIRSTKLEDSAMYFCASKVSYNEKFFGPGTRLTVL.

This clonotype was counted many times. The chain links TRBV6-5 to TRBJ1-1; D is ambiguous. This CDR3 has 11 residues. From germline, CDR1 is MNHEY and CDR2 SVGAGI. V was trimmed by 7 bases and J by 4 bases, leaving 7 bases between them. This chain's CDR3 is CASNRGTEAFF. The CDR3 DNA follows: TGTGCCAGCAACCGAGGCACTGAAGCTTTCTTT.

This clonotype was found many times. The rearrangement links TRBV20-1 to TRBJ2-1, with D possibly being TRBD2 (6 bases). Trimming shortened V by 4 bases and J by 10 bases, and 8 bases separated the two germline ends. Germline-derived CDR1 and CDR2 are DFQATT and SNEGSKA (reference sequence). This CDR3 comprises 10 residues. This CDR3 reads CSATGLEQFF. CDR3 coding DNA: TGCAGTGCTACAGGACTAGAGCAGTTCTTC.